These 25 T cell receptor beta chains were all obtained from the same sample, sequenced in a study of identical twins. TCRdb re-derived calls from the 5' RACE reads in MiXCR, one entry per CDR3 protein. Here the sample spans a few hundred thousand distinct CDR3 sequences, 24% being singletons. This sample also appeared in a second study, on T cells expressing NK-cell markers.

Sequenced input: CD4+ T cells sorted from blood. The origin of the receptors is a woman between 18 and 30 years old in good health.

The chain employs TRBV10-3 and TRBJ2-7; 7 bases line up with TRBD1. This CDR3 is built from 17 residues. Trimming removed 2 bases from V and 1 base from J; junction bases left unmatched: 11. Germline V gene sequence: CDR1 ENHRY, CDR2 SYGVKD. The CDR3 loop is CAISERRSRQGSYEQYF. The CDR3 DNA is TGTGCCATCAGTGAGCGGCGCTCCCGACAGGGATCCTACGAGCAGTACTTC.

This clonotype has a handful of counts. This chain uses TRBV6-2 or TRBV6-3 with TRBJ1-1; D ambiguous. Germline V gives CDR1 MNHEY, CDR2 SVGEGT. Deletions cut 5 bases from V and 3 bases from J, with 16 bases between. The CDR3 extends over 15 amino acids. The CDR3 DNA sequence: TGTGCCAGCAGTAGTGGGTCCGGCGGGCACACTGAAGCTTTCTTT. Translated: CASSSGSGGHTEAFF.

This clonotype was seen only a few times. V gene TRBV20-1 combines with J gene TRBJ2-6; either TRBD1 or TRBD2 may fit D (6 bases each). This CDR3 comprises 15 residues. The germline CDR1 and CDR2 sequences are DFQATT and SNEGSKA (reference sequence). Trimming shortened V by 1 base and J by 4 bases, and 11 bases separated the two germline ends. CDR3 loop: CSARGRGLGANVLTF. CDR3 sequence (DNA): TGCAGTGCTAGAGGGAGGGGGTTAGGGGCCAACGTCCTGACTTTC.

The gene calls are TRBV5-6 and TRBJ2-2; 8 bases map to TRBD1. CDR1 is SGHDT and CDR2 is YYEEEE in the germline V gene. Trimming at V came to 2 bases and at J to 1 base, leaving 7 bases not matched to a gene. This CDR3 region has 17 residues. The CDR3 DNA reads TGTGCCAGCAGCTTCCTCCAGGGGGCCTTGAACACCGGGGAGCTGTTTTTT. Amino acids: CASSFLQGALNTGELFF. The full variable domain, its missing parts supplied by reference TRBV5-6 and TRBJ2-2, is DAGVTQSPTHLIKTRGQQVTLRCSPKSGHDTVSWYQQALGQGPQFIFQYYEEEERQRGNFPDRFSGHQFPNYSSELNVNALLLGDSALYLCASSFLQGALNTGELFFGEGSRLTVL.

This clonotype showed up just once. The CDR3 region is CASSLRAGSEQYF. In DNA form, the CDR3 reads TGTGCCAGCAGCTTGCGAGCAGGGTCCGAGCAGTACTTC. The chain links TRBV5-6 to TRBJ2-7; D is perhaps TRBD1 (5 bases). V shed 1 base and J shed 6 bases, with 11 bases lying between them. CDR3 length equals 13 residues. Germline V CDR1 and CDR2: SGHDT, YYEEEE.

This clonotype was picked up a small number of times. J is TRBJ2-1 and V is TRBV20-1, with 12 bases that match TRBD2. Germline assignment: CDR1 DFQATT and CDR2 SNEGSKA (reference sequence). V gave up 4 bases and J gave up 10 bases; unmatched junction bases: 8. This CDR3 contains 14 residues. The CDR3 DNA reads as TGCAGTGCTAAACAAGGACTAGCGGGACGGGAGCAGTTCTTC. It is translated as CSAKQGLAGREQFF.

This clonotype came up a few times. V is TRBV28 and J is TRBJ2-3, with D tentatively TRBD1 (5 bases). The CDR3 runs to 12 residues. The germline CDR1 and CDR2 sequences are MDHEN and SYDVKM. V shed 2 bases and J shed 7 bases, with 7 bases lying between them. Written as DNA, the CDR3 is TGTGCCAGCAGTTTACAGGGTTATACGCAGTATTTT. It is translated as CASSLQGYTQYF.

The CDR3 DNA follows: TGTGCCAGCAGTCCCAGGGAGTTTTGGGCCAAGAATGAGCAGTTCTTC. Translated, it gives CASSPREFWAKNEQFF. This chain joins TRBV12-3 or TRBV12-4 and TRBJ2-1, with D perhaps being TRBD1 or TRBD2 (5 bases each). The CDR3 is made up of 16 amino acids. The V and J ends lost 5 bases and 7 bases respectively, with 21 bases between them.

The table lists this clonotype with a few counts. The chain is built from TRBV29-1 and TRBJ1-1; 10 nucleotides align to TRBD1. With V trimmed by 6 bases and J by 4 bases, 5 bases remained unmatched. Germline V gene lookup returns CDR1 SQVTM and CDR2 ANQGSEA. The CDR3 covers 13 residues. The CDR3 spells CSVARTGGTEAFF. CDR3 sequence (DNA): TGCAGCGTCGCCAGGACAGGGGGCACTGAAGCTTTCTTT.

This clonotype was found many times. This chain's CDR3 is CASSQYHGTVYEQYF. DNA of the CDR3: TGTGCCAGCAGCCAGTACCACGGGACAGTTTACGAGCAGTACTTC. The J gene is TRBJ2-7, the V gene TRBV3-1, with 7 bases that match TRBD1. Germline CDR1 and CDR2: LGHDT and YNNKEL (reference sequence). CDR3 length: 15 amino acids. J lost 4 bases, V lost 3 bases, and 9 bases had no gene match.

V and J are TRBV20-1 and TRBJ2-7; TRBD2 aligns across 7 bases. With V trimmed by 0 bases and J by 4 bases, 9 bases remained unmatched. In germline, CDR1 is DFQATT, CDR2 SNEGSKA (reference sequence). The length of the CDR3 is 15 residues. As DNA, the CDR3 is TGCAGTGCTAGAGATGGGGCGGGAGATGGGTACGAGCAGTACTTC. Its protein product is CSARDGAGDGYEQYF.

The chain recombines TRBV20-1 with TRBJ2-1, with TRBD2 matching over 10 bases. J lost 9 bases, V lost 6 bases, and 5 bases had no gene match. Germline CDR1 and CDR2: DFQATT and SNEGSKA (reference sequence). The CDR3 is made up of 12 amino acids. The CDR3 region has the DNA TGCAGTGCCTCTAGCGGGAGACTTGAGCAGTTCTTC. Protein: CSASSGRLEQFF.

The sample holds a few counts of this clonotype. The DNA for the CDR3 is TGCAGTGCTAGGAAACAGGAACTAGATACGCAGTATTTT. As protein: CSARKQELDTQYF. The chain employs TRBV20-1 and TRBJ2-3; D possibly corresponds to TRBD1 (5 bases). CDR3 length: 13 residues. Germline CDR1 reads DFQATT; CDR2 reads SNEGSKA (reference sequence). Between the trimmed V and J ends, which lost 3 bases and 5 bases, there was a span of 12 bases.

This clonotype was counted at least ten times. The chain uses TRBV10-3 and TRBJ1-1; 11 positions agree with TRBD1. Looked up from germline, CDR1 is ENHRY and CDR2 is SYGVKD. The trim removed 7 bases at V and 8 bases at J, leaving 6 bases unmatched. The CDR3 sequence is 13 residues long. CDR3 coding DNA: TGTGCCATCACCTTGCGGGACAGGGGGGAAGCTTTCTTT. Its protein product is CAITLRDRGEAFF.

The chain uses TRBV20-1 and TRBJ2-2, with D maybe TRBD1 (5 bases). The germline gives CDR1 DFQATT, CDR2 SNEGSKA (reference sequence). V lost 6 bases and J 0 bases, leaving 8 bases between the germline ends. The CDR3 extends over 13 amino acids. DNA for the CDR3: TGCAGTGCGGGGCAGACGAACACCGGGGAGCTGTTTTTT. As protein: CSAGQTNTGELFF.

This clonotype has just a few counts. The genes are TRBV3-1 and TRBJ1-5, with no clear D. V was trimmed by 4 bases and J by 3 bases, leaving 7 bases between them. Germline V gene sequence: CDR1 LGHDT, CDR2 YNNKEL (reference sequence). CDR3 length: 13 amino acids. CDR3 region: CASSRRVNQPQHF. As DNA, the CDR3 is TGTGCCAGCAGCCGCCGGGTCAATCAGCCCCAGCATTTT. Using reference TRBV3-1 and TRBJ1-5 for the parts outside the CDR3, the full variable domain is DTAVSQTPKYLVTQMGNDKSIKCEQNLGHDTMYWYKQDSKKFLKIMFSYNNKELIINETVPNRFSPKSPDKAHLNLHINSLELGDSAVYFCASSRRVNQPQHFGDGTRLSIL.

A remark on this clonotype: The junction differs from germline at one of its ends, possibly a read error. The chain links TRBV6-5 to TRBJ2-2, with D uncertain. Germline V gene data show CDR1 as MNHEY and CDR2 as SVGAGI. CDR3 length: 12 amino acids. In DNA form, the CDR3 reads TGTGCCTGCAGTTATGCCCGAAAGCCGCTGTTTTTT. It yields the protein CACSYARKPLFF.

This clonotype was counted only a few times. The chain carries TRBV15 and TRBJ2-7; no clear D gene. The V gene's germline CDR1 is LNHNV and CDR2 YYDKDF (reference sequence). V lost 6 bases and J 0 bases, leaving 12 bases between the germline ends. This CDR3 comprises 14 residues. CDR3 coding DNA: TGTGCCACCAGGTCCCCCAGCCCCTCCTACGAGCAGTACTTC. Its translation is CATRSPSPSYEQYF.

V and J are TRBV7-3 and TRBJ2-3; 7 bases line up with TRBD2. The V gene's germline CDR1 is SGHTA and CDR2 FQGTGA. V lost 1 base and J lost 2; bases outside the gene matches: 18. The CDR3 spans 20 residues. The CDR3 DNA follows: TGTGCCAGCAGCTTAAAAGGGGTCGCGCTAGCGGAATTTTCCACAGATACGCAGTATTTT. This gives the protein CASSLKGVALAEFSTDTQYF. Full variable domain (rest looked up from reference TRBV7-3 and TRBJ2-3): GAGVSQTPSNKVTEKGKYVELRCDPISGHTALYWYRQSLGQGPEFLIYFQGTGAADDSGLPNDRFFAVRPEGSVSTLKIQRTERGDSAVYLCASSLKGVALAEFSTDTQYFGPGTRLTVL.

The chain couples TRBV12-3 or TRBV12-4 to TRBJ1-5; D gene uncertain. The CDR3 contains 13 residues. V was trimmed by 6 bases and J by 3 bases, leaving 9 bases between them. The CDR3 sequence is CASRYSFNQPQHF. The CDR3 DNA follows: TGTGCCAGCAGGTACAGTTTCAATCAGCCCCAGCATTTT.

CDR3 nucleotides: TGTGCCAGCAGTCCCGGGACAACCCTAGCCAAAAACATTCAGTACTTC. Amino acids: CASSPGTTLAKNIQYF. The chain joins TRBV12-3 or TRBV12-4 to TRBJ2-4; D perhaps matches TRBD1 (6 bases). The CDR3 extends over 16 amino acids. Trimming took 5 bases from V and 0 from J, leaving 14 bases between them.

The chain is built from TRBV9 and TRBJ2-5, with 10 bases identical to TRBD1. With V trimmed by 3 bases and J by 5 bases, 7 bases remained unmatched. The CDR3 is 15 amino acids. CDR1 is SGDLS and CDR2 is YYNGEE in the germline V gene. CDR3 DNA sequence: TGTGCCAGCAGCGACGGGACAGGGGAATGGGAGACCCAGTACTTC. The encoded protein is CASSDGTGEWETQYF.

The chain has TRBV10-3 and TRBJ2-1; 8 bases are shared with TRBD2. CDR3 size: 14 residues. Germline loops: CDR1 ENHRY, CDR2 SYGVKD. Trimming cost V 4 bases and J 6 bases; bases outside gene matches: 5. DNA for the CDR3: TGTGCCATCAGTGGGCGGGAGGTATTCAATGAGCAGTTCTTC. This codes for CAISGREVFNEQFF.

This chain links TRBV7-2 with TRBJ1-6; no clear D gene. Germline lookup yields CDR1 SGHTA and CDR2 FQGNSA. V was trimmed by 1 base and J by 9 bases, leaving 7 bases between them. The CDR3 has 13 amino acids. The CDR3 region is CASSLGTRSPLHF. The CDR3 bases are TGTGCCAGCAGCTTAGGGACGCGTTCACCCCTCCACTTT.

There are a few counts of this clonotype. The V call is TRBV12-3 or TRBV12-4, the J call TRBJ2-2, with D possibly matching TRBD2 (6 bases). V lost 3 bases to trimming and J lost 6 bases, with 8 bases between them. CDR3 length: 13 amino acids. The CDR3: CASSFTGAGELFF. DNA for the CDR3: TGTGCCAGCAGTTTTACGGGAGCCGGGGAGCTGTTTTTT.